These 8 T cell receptor beta chains came from one sample sequenced in a study of T cell repertoires in aging, cancer and after chemotherapy. TCR beta rearrangements were amplified from peripheral blood genomic DNA. Multiplex touch-down PCR with TRB-A/B primers amplified rearranged V-D-J TRB sequences. TCRdb passed the multiplex PCR reads through MiXCR, listing each CDR3 protein once. The sample contains 4,000 to 4,500 distinct CDR3 sequences, about 28% of which appear only once. The sample was blood. The receptors derive from a human donor in good health.

Sample share makes this clonotype medium-sized. The chain uses TRBV19 and TRBJ1-2; D not resolved. V dropped 6 bases and J dropped 2 bases, with 4 bases sitting between them. The CDR3 covers 11 residues. CDR1 and CDR2 from the germline V gene are LNHDA and SQIVND (reference sequence). CDR3 region: CASSLNYGYTF. CDR3 nucleotide sequence: TGTGCCAGTAGCTTGAACTATGGCTACACCTTC.

Here the CDR3 reads CASSYGPRSEWAYEQYF. Written as DNA, the CDR3 is TGTGCCAGCAGTTACGGGCCTCGATCGGAATGGGCCTACGAGCAGTACTTC. This chain connects TRBV6-2 or TRBV6-3 to TRBJ2-7; D call uncertain. V shed 2 bases and J shed 2 bases, with 19 bases lying between them. This CDR3 is 17 amino acids long. Germline CDR1 is MNHEY and CDR2 is SVGEGT.

This clonotype was picked up a small number of times. The chain uses TRBV20-1 and TRBJ2-2; the match to TRBD2 covers 8 bases. The germline gives CDR1 DFQATT, CDR2 SNEGSKA (reference sequence). The CDR3 has 15 residues. The V segment lost 4 bases and the J segment 4 bases; nucleotides outside the gene matches: 8. This CDR3 reads CSAKTGTSGTGELFF. For the CDR3, the DNA is TGCAGTGCTAAGACCGGGACTAGTGGCACCGGGGAGCTGTTTTTT.

Only a few counts were recorded for this clonotype. The J gene is TRBJ2-2, the V gene TRBV6-5; 16 bases are a match to TRBD2. The V gene's germline CDR1 is MNHEY and CDR2 SVGAGI. V shed 5 bases and J 4 bases; nucleotides not matched to a gene: 13. The CDR3 is 20 residues long. CDR3 region: CASSSEPGTSGGGVTGELFF. The CDR3 nucleotides read TGTGCCAGCAGTAGCGAACCAGGGACTAGCGGGGGGGGGGTCACCGGGGAGCTGTTTTTT.

Only a few counts were recorded for this clonotype. V usage is TRBV6-4 and J usage is TRBJ1-6; D is uncertain. Germline V gene data show CDR1 as MRHNA and CDR2 as SNTAGT. The CDR3 contains 14 residues. The germline V and J ends were trimmed by 5 bases and 7 bases, with 12 bases remaining between them. CDR3 nucleotide sequence: TGTGCCAGCAGTAAGATACCGATAAATTCACCCCTCCACTTT. This codes for CASSKIPINSPLHF.

Worth noting for this clonotype: Relative to the germline gene, one junction end is altered; a read error may explain this. This chain connects TRBV5-6 to TRBJ2-7; the D is unclear. The germline V gene encodes CDR1 SGHDT and CDR2 YYEEEE. The CDR3 covers 14 residues. In DNA form, the CDR3 reads TGCGCCAGCAGCTCGACACGCGGACCGGGCGAGCAGTACTTC. Its translation is CASSSTRGPGEQYF.

The V gene is TRBV5-4, the J gene TRBJ2-1; D could derive from TRBD1 or TRBD2 (5 bases each). This CDR3 spans 15 amino acids. V was clipped by 4 bases and J by 4 bases, with 15 bases between them. Per the germline V gene, CDR1 is SGHNT and CDR2 is YYREEE (reference sequence). The chain's CDR3 is CASSPTGTQYNEQFF. DNA of the CDR3: TGTGCCAGCAGCCCAACCGGGACGCAATACAATGAGCAGTTCTTC. The full variable domain, its missing parts supplied by reference TRBV5-4 and TRBJ2-1, is ETGVTQSPTHLIKTRGQQVTLRCSSQSGHNTVSWYQQALGQGPQFIFQYYREEENGRGNFPPRFSGLQFPNYSSELNVNALELDDSALYLCASSPTGTQYNEQFFGPGTRLTVL.

By share, this clonotype ranks as medium-sized. V and J are TRBV27 and TRBJ2-3, with D possibly being TRBD1 or TRBD2 (5 bases each). V shed 1 base and J shed 2 bases, with 7 bases lying between them. The CDR3 extends over 14 amino acids. Per germline, CDR1 MNHEY and CDR2 SMNVEV (reference sequence). CDR3 bases: TGTGCCAGCAGTTTATGGGACCACACAGATACGCAGTATTTT. It translates to CASSLWDHTDTQYF.